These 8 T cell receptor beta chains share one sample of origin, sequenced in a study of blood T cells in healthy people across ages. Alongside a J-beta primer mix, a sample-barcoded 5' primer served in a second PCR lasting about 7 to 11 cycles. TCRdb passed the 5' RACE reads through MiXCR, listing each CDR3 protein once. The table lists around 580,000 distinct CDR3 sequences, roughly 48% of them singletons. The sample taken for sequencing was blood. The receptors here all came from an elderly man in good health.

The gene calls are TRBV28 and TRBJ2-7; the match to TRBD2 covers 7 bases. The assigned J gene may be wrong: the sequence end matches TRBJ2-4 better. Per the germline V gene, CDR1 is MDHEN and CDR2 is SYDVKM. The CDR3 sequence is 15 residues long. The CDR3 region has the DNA TGTGCCAGCAGTTTAGGAGGGAGGGCCGGCAACATTCAGTACTTC. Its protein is CASSLGGRAGNIQYF.

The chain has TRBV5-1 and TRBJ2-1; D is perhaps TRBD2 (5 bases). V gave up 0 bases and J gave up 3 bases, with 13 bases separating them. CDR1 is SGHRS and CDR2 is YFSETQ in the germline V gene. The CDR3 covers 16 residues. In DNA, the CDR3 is TGCGCCAGCAGCTTGGCCGTGAGGGTTGACTACAATGAGCAGTTCTTC. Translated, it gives CASSLAVRVDYNEQFF. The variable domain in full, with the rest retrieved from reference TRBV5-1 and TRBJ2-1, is KAGVTQTPRYLIKTRGQQVTLSCSPISGHRSVSWYQQTPGQGLQFLFEYFSETQRNKGNFPGRFSGRQFSNSRSEMNVSTLELGDSALYLCASSLAVRVDYNEQFFGPGTRLTVL.

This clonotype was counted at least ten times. Written as DNA, the CDR3 is TGTGCCAGCAGCCGTGACAGGGGGGATTCACCCCTCCACTTT. Translated, it gives CASSRDRGDSPLHF. This rearrangement joins TRBV6-6 to TRBJ1-6; 9 positions agree with TRBD1. V trimming: 6 bases; J trimming: 8 bases; junction bases outside the gene matches: 5. This CDR3 is 14 amino acids long. Germline assignment: CDR1 MNHNY and CDR2 SVGAGI (reference sequence).

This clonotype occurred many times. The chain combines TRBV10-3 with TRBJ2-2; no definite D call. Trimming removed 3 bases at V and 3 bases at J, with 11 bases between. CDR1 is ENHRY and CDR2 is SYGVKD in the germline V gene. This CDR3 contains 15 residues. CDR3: CAISEGVPDTGELFF. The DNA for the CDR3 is TGTGCCATCAGTGAAGGAGTCCCGGACACCGGGGAGCTGTTTTTT.

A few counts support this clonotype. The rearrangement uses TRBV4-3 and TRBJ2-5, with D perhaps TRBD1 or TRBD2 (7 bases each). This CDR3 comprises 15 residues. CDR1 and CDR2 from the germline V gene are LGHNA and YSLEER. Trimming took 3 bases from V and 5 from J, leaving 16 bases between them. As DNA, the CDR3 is TGCGCCAGCAGCCATCGGGGAGGGGGCATGGAGACCCAGTACTTC. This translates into CASSHRGGGMETQYF.

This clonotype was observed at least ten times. Here the CDR3 DNA reads TGTGCCAGCAGCCAAGGAGCGGGGCTCGAGACCCAGTACTTC. This translates into CASSQGAGLETQYF. The chain has TRBV3-1 and TRBJ2-5, with TRBD2 identical over 7 bases. The germline gives CDR1 LGHDT, CDR2 YNNKEL (reference sequence). Germline trimming cut 1 base from V and 5 bases from J; bases unmatched to any gene: 4. CDR3 length: 14 residues.

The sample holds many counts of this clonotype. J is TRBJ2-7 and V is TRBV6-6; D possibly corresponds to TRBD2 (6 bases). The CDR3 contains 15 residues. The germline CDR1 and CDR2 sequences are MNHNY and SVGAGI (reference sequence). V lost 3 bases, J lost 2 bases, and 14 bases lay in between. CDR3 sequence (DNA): TGTGCCAGCAGTTATGGAGGGGCACTAGCCTACGAGCAGTACTTC. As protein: CASSYGGALAYEQYF.

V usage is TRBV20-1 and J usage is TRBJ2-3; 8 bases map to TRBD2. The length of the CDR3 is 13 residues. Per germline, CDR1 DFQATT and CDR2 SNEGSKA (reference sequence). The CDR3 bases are TGCCCGCGAGTAGCGGGAAGGGCAGATACGCAGTATTTT. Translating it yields CPRVAGRADTQYF.